This T cell receptor beta chain is from a study of neurological immune-mediated disorders. This clonotype was recorded a few times. TCRdb analysed the 5' RACE reads with MiXCR anew, one entry per CDR3 protein. In the table there are 60,000 to 70,000 distinct CDR3 sequences, roughly 4.9% of which are singletons. With 3 bases removed from V and 1 base from J, the gap between germline ends came to 18 bases. Germline V gene lookup returns CDR1 SGHAT and CDR2 FQNNGV. The CDR3 extends over 17 amino acids. The chain uses TRBV11-2 and TRBJ2-5; D is undetermined. Sequenced input: PBMCs. This sequence originates from a human donor with multiple sclerosis. The donor label of this sample is uncertain. CDR3 in DNA: TGTGCCAGCAGCTTGTTGCCTCCAGTACGACTCCAAGAGACCCAGTACTTC. Amino acid sequence: CASSLLPPVRLQETQYF.